The rows below give T cell receptor beta chains drawn from one sample of a study of T-cell reconstitution after alpha-beta-depleted transplantation in children. TCRdb re-derived calls from the PCR reads in MiXCR, one entry per CDR3 protein. The sample includes fewer than 550,000 distinct CDR3 sequences, approximately 10% seen only once; the top ten take around 15%. This material consisted of PBMCs, mostly from graft donor cells, taken 180 days after TCRalphabeta/CD19-depleted stem cell transplant. These receptors were taken from a female patient aged 2 to 10 who had a stem cell transplant for aplastic anemia, so the T cells may come from the graft donor. Both conserved end residues are part of each CDR3.

TRBV12-3/TRBV12-4	TRBJ1-2	CASSLGAEGYGYTF
TRBV29-1	TRBJ2-1	CSKVGGQRNEQFF
TRBV9	TRBJ2-3	CASSVEGSGTDTQYF
TRBV10-3	TRBJ1-1	CAISESGGTEAFF
TRBV4-1	TRBJ1-3	CASSQEPGIATIYF
TRBV7-9	TRBJ2-7	CASSMGRDRAYEQYF
TRBV9	TRBJ2-2	CASSGHLVLTGELFF
TRBV15	TRBJ2-7	CATSRSQGDRNEQYF
TRBV10-3	TRBJ2-7	CAIRDSSYEQYF
TRBV3-1	TRBJ1-4	CASIRDREEKLFF
TRBV7-2	TRBJ2-2	CASSLMLASTGELFF
TRBV12-2	TRBJ2-1	CASRLVFPGQGLAYNEQFF
TRBV4-3	TRBJ2-7	CASSQGPQGAHEQYF
TRBV29-1	TRBJ2-1	CSVEGLAVNEQFF
TRBV28	TRBJ2-7	CASSYPGTLYEQYF
TRBV20-1	TRBJ2-1	CSASSGRNAPGEQFF
TRBV5-1	TRBJ2-3	CASSRAPRFADTQYF
TRBV6-2/TRBV6-3	TRBJ2-1	CASGYRIHYNEQFF
TRBV4-3	TRBJ2-3	CASSQVTSGRAADTQYF
TRBV7-2	TRBJ1-2	CASSLVGGQGSGGYTF
TRBV4-3	TRBJ1-5	CASSQVWWDREEVSNQPQHF
TRBV10-3	TRBJ1-1	CAIRSSGNTEAFF
TRBV7-6	TRBJ2-3	CASSLAGGQGSDTQYF
TRBV6-5	TRBJ1-1	CASKHLGQGGTEAFF
TRBV5-5	TRBJ2-1	CASSLRPLNNEQFF
TRBV6-1	TRBJ1-2	CASRLGIMHGYTF
TRBV25-1	TRBJ2-3	CASSDRRGLAVPDTQYF
TRBV25-1	TRBJ1-4	CASSEWAGTTTNEKLFF
TRBV10-3	TRBJ2-5	CAIRGGQVRETQYF
TRBV20-1	TRBJ2-7	CSAPYRDRDYYEQYF
TRBV7-2	TRBJ2-1	CASKTGERSYNEQFF
TRBV4-1	TRBJ2-3	CASSQAKGADTQYF
TRBV28	TRBJ2-7	CASSGTGVGEQYF
TRBV7-9	TRBJ2-2	CASSLSGRASTGELFF
TRBV27	TRBJ1-5	CASSGSAGGRGPQHF
TRBV12-3/TRBV12-4	TRBJ2-4	CASRGPGLKNIQYF
TRBV11-2	TRBJ2-3	CASSLRGRPGLAVLRQYF
TRBV20-1	TRBJ2-2	CSARDADANTGELFF
TRBV7-2	TRBJ1-5	CASSLAATVSNQPQHF
TRBV7-9	TRBJ1-1	CASSLVPQGQNTEAFF
TRBV28	TRBJ1-2	CASVGTFYGYTF
TRBV5-1	TRBJ2-2	CASRPSGRAGAGELFF
TRBV10-3	TRBJ1-2	CAISDGPLNYGYTF
TRBV6-2/TRBV6-3	TRBJ2-7	CASRAPGLAVYEQYF
TRBV29-1	TRBJ1-1	CSVERENTEAFF